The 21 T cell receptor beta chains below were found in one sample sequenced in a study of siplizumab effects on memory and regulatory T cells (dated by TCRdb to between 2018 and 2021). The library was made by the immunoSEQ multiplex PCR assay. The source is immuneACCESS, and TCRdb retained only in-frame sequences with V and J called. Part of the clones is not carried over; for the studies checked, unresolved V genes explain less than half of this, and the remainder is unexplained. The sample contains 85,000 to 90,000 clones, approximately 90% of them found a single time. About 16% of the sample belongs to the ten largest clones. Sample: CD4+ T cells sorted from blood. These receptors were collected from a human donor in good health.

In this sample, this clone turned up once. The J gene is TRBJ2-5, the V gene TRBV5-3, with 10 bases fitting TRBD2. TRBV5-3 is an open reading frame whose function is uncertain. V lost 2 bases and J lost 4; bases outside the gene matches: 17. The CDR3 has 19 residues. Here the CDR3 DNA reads TGTGCCAGAAGCTTCCAGCTCCCGGTAAGCGGGAGGGCCAGAGAGACCCAGTACTTC. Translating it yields CARSFQLPVSGRARETQYF.

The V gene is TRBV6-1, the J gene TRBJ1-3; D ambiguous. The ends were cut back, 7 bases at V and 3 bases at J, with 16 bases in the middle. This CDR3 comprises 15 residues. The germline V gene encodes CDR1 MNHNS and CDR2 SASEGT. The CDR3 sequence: CASIRRHGNGNTIYF. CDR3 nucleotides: TGTGCCAGCATAAGAAGGCATGGGAATGGAAACACCATATATTTT.

CDR3: CASSLIRSGRAQETQYF. In nucleotides, the CDR3 is TGTGCCAGCAGCCTGATCCGGTCCGGCCGGGCACAAGAGACCCAGTACTTC. The V and J genes are TRBV5-8 and TRBJ2-5; D is unclear. This CDR3 is 17 amino acids long. Germline V gene sequence: CDR1 SGHTS, CDR2 YDEGEE. V was trimmed by 4 bases and J by 2 bases, leaving 21 bases between them. Using reference TRBV5-8 and TRBJ2-5 for the parts outside the CDR3, the full variable domain is EAGVTQSPTHLIKTRGQQATLRCSPISGHTSVYWYQQALGLGLQFLLWYDEGEERNRGNFPPRFSGRQFPNYSSELNVNALELEDSALYLCASSLIRSGRAQETQYFGPGTRLLVL.

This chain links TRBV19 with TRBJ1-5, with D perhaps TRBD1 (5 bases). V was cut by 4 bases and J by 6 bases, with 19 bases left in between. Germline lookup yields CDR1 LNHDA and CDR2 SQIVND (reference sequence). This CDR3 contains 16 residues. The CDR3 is CASSTGRDLRGQPQHF. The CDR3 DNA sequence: TGTGCCAGTAGTACTGGCCGGGACCTCCGGGGTCAGCCCCAGCATTTT.

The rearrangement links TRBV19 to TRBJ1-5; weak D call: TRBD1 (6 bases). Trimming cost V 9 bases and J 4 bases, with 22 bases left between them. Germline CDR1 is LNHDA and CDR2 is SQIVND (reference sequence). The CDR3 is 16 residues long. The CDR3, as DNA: TGTGCCAGCCAACTTAGGGGTGGGACAAGGAATCAGCCCCAGCATTTT. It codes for CASQLRGGTRNQPQHF.

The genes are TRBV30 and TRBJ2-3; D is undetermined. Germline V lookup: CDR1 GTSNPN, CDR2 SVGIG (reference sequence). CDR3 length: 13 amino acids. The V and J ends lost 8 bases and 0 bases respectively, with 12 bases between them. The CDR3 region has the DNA TGTGCCCGACAACATACTAGCACAGATACGCAGTATTTT. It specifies CARQHTSTDTQYF.

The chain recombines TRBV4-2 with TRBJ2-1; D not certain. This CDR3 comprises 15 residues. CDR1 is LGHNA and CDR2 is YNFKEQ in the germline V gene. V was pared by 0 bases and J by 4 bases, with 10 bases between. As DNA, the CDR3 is TGTGCCAGCAGCCAAGAGCGAACTAATTACAATGAGCAGTTCTTC. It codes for CASSQERTNYNEQFF.

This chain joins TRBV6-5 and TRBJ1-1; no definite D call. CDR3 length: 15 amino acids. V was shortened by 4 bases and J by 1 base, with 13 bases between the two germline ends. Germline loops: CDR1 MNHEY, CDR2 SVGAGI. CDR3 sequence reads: CASSSDAARNTEAFF. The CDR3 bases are TGTGCCAGCAGTTCGGACGCCGCGAGGAACACTGAAGCTTTCTTT.

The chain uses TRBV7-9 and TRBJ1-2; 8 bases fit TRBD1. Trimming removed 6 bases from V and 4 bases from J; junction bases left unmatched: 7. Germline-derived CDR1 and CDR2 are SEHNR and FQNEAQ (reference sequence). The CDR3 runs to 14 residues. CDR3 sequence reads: CASRPQGEVYGYTF. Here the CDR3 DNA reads TGTGCCAGCAGACCACAGGGGGAAGTCTATGGCTACACCTTC. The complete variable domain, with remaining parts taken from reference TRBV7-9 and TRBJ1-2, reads DTGVSQNPRHKITKRGQNVTFRCDPISEHNRLYWYRQTLGQGPEFLTYFQNEAQLEKSRLLSDRFSAERPKGSFSTLEIQRTEQGDSAMYLCASRPQGEVYGYTFGSGTRLTVV.

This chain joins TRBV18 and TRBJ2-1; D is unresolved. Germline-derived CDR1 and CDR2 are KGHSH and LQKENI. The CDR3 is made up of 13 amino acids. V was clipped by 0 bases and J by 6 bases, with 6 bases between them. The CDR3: CASSPPDVNEQFF. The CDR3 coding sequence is TGTGCCAGCTCACCACCAGACGTCAATGAGCAGTTCTTC.

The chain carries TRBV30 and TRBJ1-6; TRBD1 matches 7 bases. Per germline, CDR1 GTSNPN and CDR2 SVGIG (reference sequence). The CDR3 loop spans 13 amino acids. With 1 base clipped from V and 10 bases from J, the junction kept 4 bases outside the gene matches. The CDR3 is CAWSEGAGSPLHF. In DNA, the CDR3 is TGTGCCTGGAGTGAGGGGGCAGGATCACCCCTCCACTTT.

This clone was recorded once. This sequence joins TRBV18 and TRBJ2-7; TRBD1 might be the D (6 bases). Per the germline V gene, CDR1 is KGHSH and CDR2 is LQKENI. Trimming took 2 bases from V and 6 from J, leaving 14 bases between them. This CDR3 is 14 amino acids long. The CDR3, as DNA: TGTGCCAGCTCACCAGAGAAACAGGGAAGCGAGCAGTACTTC. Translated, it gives CASSPEKQGSEQYF.

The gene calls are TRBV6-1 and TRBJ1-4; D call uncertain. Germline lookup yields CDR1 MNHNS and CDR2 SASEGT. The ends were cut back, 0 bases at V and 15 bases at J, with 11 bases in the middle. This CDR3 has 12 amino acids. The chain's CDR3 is CASSEAPGFLFF. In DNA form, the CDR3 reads TGTGCCAGCAGTGAAGCGCCAGGTTTCTTGTTTTTT.

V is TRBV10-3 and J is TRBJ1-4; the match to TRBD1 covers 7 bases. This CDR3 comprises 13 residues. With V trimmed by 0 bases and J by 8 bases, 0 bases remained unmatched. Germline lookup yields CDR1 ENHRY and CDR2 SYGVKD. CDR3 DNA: TGTGCCATCAGTGAGTCAGGGGGCGAAAAACTGTTTTTT. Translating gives CAISESGGEKLFF.

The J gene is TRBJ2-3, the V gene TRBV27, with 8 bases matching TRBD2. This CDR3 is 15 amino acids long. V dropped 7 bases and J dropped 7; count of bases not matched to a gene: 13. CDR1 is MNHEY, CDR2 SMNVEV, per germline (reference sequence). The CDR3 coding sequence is TGTGCCAGCACTCCATCCGGGACTAGGATTTATACGCAGTATTTT. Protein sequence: CASTPSGTRIYTQYF.

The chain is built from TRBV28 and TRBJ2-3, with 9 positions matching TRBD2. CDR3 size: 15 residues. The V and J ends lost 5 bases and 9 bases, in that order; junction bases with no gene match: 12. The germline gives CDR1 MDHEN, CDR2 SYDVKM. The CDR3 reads CASSPWGVAGDTQYF. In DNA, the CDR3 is TGTGCCAGCAGTCCTTGGGGAGTAGCGGGAGACACGCAGTATTTT.

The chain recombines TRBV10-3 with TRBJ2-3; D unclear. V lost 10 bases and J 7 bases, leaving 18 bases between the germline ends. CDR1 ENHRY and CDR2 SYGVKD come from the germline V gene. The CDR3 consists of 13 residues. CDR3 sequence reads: CATAMKTEYTQYF. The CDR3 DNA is TGTGCCACTGCGATGAAGACTGAATATACGCAGTATTTT.

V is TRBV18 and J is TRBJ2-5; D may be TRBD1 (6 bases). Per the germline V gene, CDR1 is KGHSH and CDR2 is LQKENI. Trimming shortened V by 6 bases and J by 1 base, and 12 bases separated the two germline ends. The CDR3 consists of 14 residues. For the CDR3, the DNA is TGTGCCAGCTCCCCGGGACACTTCCAAGAGACCCAGTACTTC. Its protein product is CASSPGHFQETQYF.

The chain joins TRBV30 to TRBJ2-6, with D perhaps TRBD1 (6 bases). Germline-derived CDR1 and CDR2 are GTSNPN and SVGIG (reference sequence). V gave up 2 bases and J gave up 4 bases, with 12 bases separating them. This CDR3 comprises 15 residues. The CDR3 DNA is TGTGCCTGGAGTCCTCGGACAGCCGGGGCCAACGTCCTGACTTTC. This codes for CAWSPRTAGANVLTF.

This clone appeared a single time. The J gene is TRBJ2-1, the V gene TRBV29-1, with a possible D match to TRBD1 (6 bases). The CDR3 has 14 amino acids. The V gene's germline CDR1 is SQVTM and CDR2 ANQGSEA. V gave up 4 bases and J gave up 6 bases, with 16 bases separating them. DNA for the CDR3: TGCAGCGTTGGGGTTAGAGGGGGTCCCAATGAGCAGTTCTTC. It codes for CSVGVRGGPNEQFF.

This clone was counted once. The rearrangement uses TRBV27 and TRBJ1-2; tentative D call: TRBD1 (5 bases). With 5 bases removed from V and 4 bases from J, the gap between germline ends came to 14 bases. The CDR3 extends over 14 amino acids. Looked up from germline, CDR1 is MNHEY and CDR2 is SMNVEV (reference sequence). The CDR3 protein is CASSPRDASYGYTF. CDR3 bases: TGTGCCAGCAGTCCACGGGACGCCAGCTATGGCTACACCTTC.